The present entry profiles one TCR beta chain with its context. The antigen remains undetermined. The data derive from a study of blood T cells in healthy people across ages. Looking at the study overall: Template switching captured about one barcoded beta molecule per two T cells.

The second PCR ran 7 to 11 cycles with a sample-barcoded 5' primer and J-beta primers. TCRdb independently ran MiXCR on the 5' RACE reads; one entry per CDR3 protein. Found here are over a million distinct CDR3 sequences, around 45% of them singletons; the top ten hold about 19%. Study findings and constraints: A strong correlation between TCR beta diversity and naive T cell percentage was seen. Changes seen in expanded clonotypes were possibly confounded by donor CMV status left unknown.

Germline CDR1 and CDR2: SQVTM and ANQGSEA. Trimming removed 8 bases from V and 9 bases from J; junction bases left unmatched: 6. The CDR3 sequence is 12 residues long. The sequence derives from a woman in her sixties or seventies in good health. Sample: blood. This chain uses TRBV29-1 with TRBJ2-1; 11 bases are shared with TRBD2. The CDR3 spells CSLTSGSVEQFF. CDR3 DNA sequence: TGCAGCCTCACTAGCGGGAGCGTTGAGCAGTTCTTC.